The clone carrying this TCR beta chain was seen a handful of times. As yet, its antigen is unknown. Profiling relied on immunoSEQ multiplex PCR, and the TCRdb table lists in-frame clones only, not all of them. In the table there are 100,000 to 150,000 clones, around 85% of which are singletons. The data are from a study of T cell responses to AZD1222 COVID-19 vaccine. Study findings and constraints: Clonal diversity was possibly underestimated, and the donors were mostly white British, with more females. Researchers took repertoire samples only after the peak T cell response had come. Just a handful of people given AZD1222 tested seropositive at baseline.

Pooled samples include second doses given at about 4 or 12 weeks. The TCR comes from an adult who received the AZD1222 COVID-19 vaccine. The source material was peripheral blood, sampled 28 days after the second AZD1222 dose.

The CDR3 loop is CASRQGAGGYTF. In DNA, the CDR3 is TGCGCCAGCCGACAGGGGGCAGGTGGCTACACCTTC. The genes are TRBV5-1 and TRBJ1-2; 10 bases are a match to TRBD1. The CDR3 is 12 amino acids. CDR1 is SGHRS and CDR2 is YFSETQ in the germline V gene. V lost 7 bases and J lost 7; bases outside the gene matches: 4.